The clone carrying this T cell receptor beta chain occurred many times. Its antigen is unidentified. Each cDNA molecule carried a unique molecular identifier. TCRdb re-called the 5' RACE reads with MiXCR, one entry per CDR3 protein. Counted here are more than 95,000 distinct CDR3 sequences, more than 9.5% occurring once; the ten biggest clones make up approximately 4.5%. CDR3 size: 15 residues. V shed 4 bases and J 1 base; nucleotides not matched to a gene: 7. Germline CDR1 and CDR2: SGHNT and YYREEE (reference sequence). This entry comes from a study of early T cells in non-severe SARS-CoV-2 infection. Study overall: Bulk RNA taken from unsorted whole blood was sequenced, leaving chains unpaired.

Study-level points and caveats: VDJdb matching skewed toward anti-spike CD8 responses, missing private and CD4 specificities.

The TCR originated in an adult who was a healthcare worker with PCR-confirmed SARS-CoV-2 infection or an uninfected control (not recorded which). The sample consisted of whole blood, taken at baseline. The V and J genes are TRBV5-4 and TRBJ1-1; 7 nucleotides match TRBD1. CDR3 sequence: CASSLWTGENTEAFF. Here the CDR3 DNA reads TGTGCCAGCAGCCTGTGGACAGGAGAGAACACTGAAGCTTTCTTT.